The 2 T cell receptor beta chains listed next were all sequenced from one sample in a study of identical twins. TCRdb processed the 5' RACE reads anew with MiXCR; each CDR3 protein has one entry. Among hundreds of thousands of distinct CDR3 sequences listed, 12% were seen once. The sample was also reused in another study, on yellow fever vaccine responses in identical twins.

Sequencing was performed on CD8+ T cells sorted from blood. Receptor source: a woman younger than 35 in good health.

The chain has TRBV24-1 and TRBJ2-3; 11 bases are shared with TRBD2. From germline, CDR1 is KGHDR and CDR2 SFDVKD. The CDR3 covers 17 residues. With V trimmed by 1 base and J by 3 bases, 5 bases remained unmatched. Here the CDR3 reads CATSDFGSGRGTDTQYF. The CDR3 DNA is TGTGCCACCAGTGATTTCGGTAGCGGGAGGGGTACAGATACGCAGTATTTT.

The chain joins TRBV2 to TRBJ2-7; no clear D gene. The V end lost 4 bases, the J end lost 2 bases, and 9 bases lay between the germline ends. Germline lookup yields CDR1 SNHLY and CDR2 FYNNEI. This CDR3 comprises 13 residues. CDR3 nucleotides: TGTGCCAGCAGTGGCGGCAGAACCTACGAGCAGTACGTC. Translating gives CASSGGRTYEQYV.